Below are 24 T cell receptor beta chains sequenced from a single sample in a study of T cell clonotyping in hematopoietic cell transplantation. Data came from immunoSEQ multiplex PCR; TCRdb stores just in-frame clones and leaves some out. This table has over 15,000 clones, 80% to 90% appearing once. Sequencing input: peripheral blood mononuclear cells. These receptors were collected from a woman aged 40 to 55 in good health. Some clones in this sample may be carry-over from other donors' samples.

The genes are TRBV28 and TRBJ1-2, with 9 positions matching TRBD1. Germline V gene sequence: CDR1 MDHEN, CDR2 SYDVKM. Germline trimming cut 7 bases from V and 3 bases from J; bases unmatched to any gene: 6. The CDR3 contains 14 residues. CDR3 in DNA: TGTGCCAGCAAGACAGGGGGTGGGGACTATGGCTACACCTTC. Protein product: CASKTGGGDYGYTF.

The count of this clone is one. This chain joins TRBV25-1 and TRBJ1-5, with unresolved D. The V end lost 2 bases, the J end lost 1 base, and 6 bases lay between the germline ends. CDR1 and CDR2 (germline): MGHDK, SYGVNS. The CDR3 is 14 residues long. CDR3 DNA: TGTGCCAGCAGTGAAGCGTGGAGCAATCAGCCCCAGCATTTT. This encodes CASSEAWSNQPQHF. Full variable domain (outside the CDR3, taken from reference TRBV25-1 and TRBJ1-5): EADIYQTPRYLVIGTGKKITLECSQTMGHDKMYWYQQDPGMELHLIHYSYGVNSTEKGDLSSESTVSRIRTEHFPLTLESARPSHTSQYLCASSEAWSNQPQHFGDGTRLSIL.

CDR3 sequence: CASRASGSGEQYF. CDR3 coding DNA: TGTGCCAGCAGGGCTAGCGGGAGCGGCGAGCAGTACTTC. This chain uses TRBV11-3 with TRBJ2-7, with 10 bases aligning to TRBD2. Germline V gene lookup returns CDR1 SGHNT and CDR2 YENEEA. This CDR3 comprises 13 residues. Trimming cost V 6 bases and J 6 bases; bases outside gene matches: 5.

As DNA, the CDR3 is TGTGCCAGCAGTGAGCCGTCTTTGGGACGGCCAAATGAAAAACTGTTTTTT. Encoded protein: CASSEPSLGRPNEKLFF. The chain links TRBV25-1 to TRBJ1-4, with TRBD1 as a possible D gene (5 bases). V was trimmed by 3 bases and J by 5 bases, leaving 19 bases between them. Germline lookup yields CDR1 MGHDK and CDR2 SYGVNS. The CDR3 extends over 17 amino acids.

This clone was detected a few times. V usage is TRBV28 and J usage is TRBJ1-2, with 7 bases fitting TRBD1. CDR3 length: 16 amino acids. V was clipped by 1 base and J by 3 bases; unmatched bases: 8. Germline V gene lookup returns CDR1 MDHEN and CDR2 SYDVKM. CDR3 DNA sequence: TGTGCCAGCAGTTTATTTTCGACAGGGACGGACTATGGCTACACCTTC. This translates into CASSLFSTGTDYGYTF.

The genes are TRBV11-1 and TRBJ2-6, with 10 bases identical to TRBD1. CDR1 SGHAT and CDR2 FQDESV come from the germline V gene (reference sequence). This CDR3 contains 18 residues. V lost 5 bases and J lost 2; bases outside the gene matches: 9. The CDR3 is CASSPGTGVFTGANVLTF. In DNA form, the CDR3 reads TGTGCCAGCAGCCCCGGGACAGGGGTATTTACTGGGGCCAACGTCCTGACTTTC.

The chain uses TRBV6-5 and TRBJ1-2; 7 nucleotides line up with TRBD1. The CDR3 runs to 15 residues. V lost 2 bases, J lost 4 bases, and 7 bases stayed unmatched. Germline CDR1 and CDR2: MNHEY and SVGAGI. The CDR3 spells CASSYSGQGVYGYTF. Here the CDR3 DNA reads TGTGCCAGCAGTTACAGTGGGCAGGGGGTCTATGGCTACACCTTC.

The chain combines TRBV4-2 with TRBJ2-3, with 14 bases lining up with TRBD2. The germline gives CDR1 LGHNA, CDR2 YNFKEQ. The CDR3 covers 16 residues. Trimming at V came to 5 bases and at J to 1 base, leaving 2 bases not matched to a gene. The CDR3 is CASSTGLAGGTDTQYF. Here the CDR3 DNA reads TGTGCCAGCAGCACGGGACTAGCGGGGGGCACAGATACGCAGTATTTT.

The V gene is TRBV25-1, the J gene TRBJ1-3; TRBD1 agrees at 7 bases. V lost 6 bases, J lost 2 bases, and 4 bases stayed unmatched. This CDR3 contains 14 residues. In germline, CDR1 is MGHDK, CDR2 SYGVNS. CDR3 bases: TGTGCCAGCAGGAGGACAGGAGCTGGAAACACCATATATTTT. It specifies CASRRTGAGNTIYF.

V and J are TRBV6-6 and TRBJ1-4; D not resolved. The CDR3 length is 15 residues. In germline, CDR1 is MNHNY, CDR2 SVGAGI (reference sequence). The V end was cut by 7 bases, the J end by 6 bases, with 18 bases between. CDR3 coding DNA: TGTGCCAGCACCCACGGTGCCCAGGAGGATGAAAAACTGTTTTTT. Translation gives CASTHGAQEDEKLFF.

V usage is TRBV5-1 and J usage is TRBJ1-5, with TRBD1 matching over 11 bases. V shed 4 bases, J shed 5 bases, and the junction held 5 bases outside the gene matches. In germline, CDR1 is SGHRS, CDR2 YFSETQ. The CDR3 loop spans 15 amino acids. The CDR3 here is CASSPGTGGYQPQHF. CDR3 sequence (DNA): TGCGCCAGCAGCCCCGGGACAGGGGGTTATCAGCCCCAGCATTTT.

V gene TRBV19 combines with J gene TRBJ2-6, with a weak D call TRBD1 (5 bases). The germline V gene has CDR1 LNHDA and CDR2 SQIVND (reference sequence). The CDR3 is made up of 18 amino acids. The V gene lost 4 bases and the J gene lost 5 bases, with 21 bases spanning the gap. The chain's CDR3 is CASSTYRTNHNRANVLTF. CDR3 sequence (DNA): TGTGCCAGTAGTACTTATCGGACAAATCACAATCGGGCCAACGTCCTGACTTTC.

The rearrangement uses TRBV4-2 and TRBJ1-1, with 7 bases identical to TRBD1. V trimming: 1 base; J trimming: 1 base; junction bases outside the gene matches: 3. Germline lookup yields CDR1 LGHNA and CDR2 YNFKEQ. The CDR3 sequence is 15 residues long. The CDR3 bases are TGTGCCAGCAGCCAAGGGGACAGAACGAACACTGAAGCTTTCTTT. This translates into CASSQGDRTNTEAFF.

The J gene is TRBJ1-1, the V gene TRBV4-3, with no clear D. Germline V gene sequence: CDR1 LGHNA, CDR2 YSLEER. The CDR3 is 16 residues long. V lost 0 bases, J lost 2 bases, and 13 bases lay in between. The CDR3 here is CASSQDVGSYNTEAFF. The DNA for the CDR3 is TGCGCCAGCAGCCAAGATGTTGGCTCCTACAACACTGAAGCTTTCTTT.

The chain joins TRBV4-3 to TRBJ2-1; unclear D gene. Germline loops: CDR1 LGHNA, CDR2 YSLEER. Trimming removed 1 base at V and 2 bases at J, with 9 bases between. CDR3 length equals 15 residues. DNA for the CDR3: TGCGCCAGCAGCCAAGCGCAGCCCCCCTACAATGAGCAGTTCTTC. It specifies CASSQAQPPYNEQFF.

The chain carries TRBV27 and TRBJ1-5; unclear D gene. Trimming shortened V by 7 bases and J by 4 bases, and 11 bases separated the two germline ends. The germline V gene has CDR1 MNHEY and CDR2 SMNVEV (reference sequence). The CDR3 spans 13 residues. The CDR3 region is CASTDNLNQPQHF. The DNA of the CDR3 is TGTGCCAGCACAGACAACCTTAATCAGCCCCAGCATTTT.

The chain uses TRBV18 and TRBJ2-7, with 8 bases identical to TRBD2. The germline V gene has CDR1 KGHSH and CDR2 LQKENI. CDR3 length: 15 amino acids. J was trimmed by 7 bases and V by 8 bases; bases with no gene match: 16. The CDR3 DNA reads as TGTGCCAGCGCCGCCGGGAGGGACCCTACGGGGGAGCAGTACTTC. Amino acid sequence: CASAAGRDPTGEQYF.

The chain carries TRBV28 and TRBJ2-7, with no clear D. Germline V gene data show CDR1 as MDHEN and CDR2 as SYDVKM. CDR3 length: 13 residues. Trimming shortened V by 7 bases and J by 2 bases, and 12 bases separated the two germline ends. CDR3: CASIRPTTYEQYF. In DNA, the CDR3 is TGTGCCAGCATCCGACCAACGACCTACGAGCAGTACTTC.

For the CDR3, the DNA is TGTGCCAGCAGCTCTGGACTCGGCTACGAGCAGTACTTC. Its protein is CASSSGLGYEQYF. The genes are TRBV4-2 and TRBJ2-7; tentative D call: TRBD2 (5 bases). Germline V gives CDR1 LGHNA, CDR2 YNFKEQ. V lost 5 bases to trimming and J lost 3 bases, with 11 bases between them. CDR3 length: 13 residues.

The chain carries TRBV6-5 and TRBJ1-3; D is uncertain. Trimming took 2 bases from V and 0 from J, leaving 5 bases between them. Germline values: CDR1 MNHEY, CDR2 SVGAGI. The CDR3 extends over 14 amino acids. For the CDR3, the DNA is TGTGCCAGCAGTTACGGTATCTCTGGAAACACCATATATTTT. The encoded protein is CASSYGISGNTIYF.

V is TRBV18 and J is TRBJ2-7, with D hard to call. The CDR3 contains 13 residues. The V gene lost 2 bases and the J gene lost 7 bases, with 12 bases spanning the gap. Germline V gives CDR1 KGHSH, CDR2 LQKENI. The CDR3 loop is CASSPSLGWEQYF. As DNA, the CDR3 is TGTGCCAGCTCACCAAGTTTGGGGTGGGAGCAGTACTTC.

This rearrangement joins TRBV30 to TRBJ2-7; D is perhaps TRBD2 (5 bases). The V gene's germline CDR1 is GTSNPN and CDR2 SVGIG (reference sequence). The CDR3 is 12 residues long. CDR3 residues: CVLEGPAYEQYF. The CDR3 bases are TGTGTGTTAGAGGGTCCAGCCTACGAGCAGTACTTC.

The genes are TRBV6-5 and TRBJ1-2, with D tentatively TRBD1 (5 bases). The germline V and J ends were trimmed by 7 bases and 4 bases, with 16 bases remaining between them. This CDR3 has 14 residues. From germline, CDR1 is MNHEY and CDR2 SVGAGI. The chain's CDR3 is CASTEGRGTYGYTF. Here the CDR3 DNA reads TGTGCCAGCACGGAGGGCCGGGGGACCTATGGCTACACCTTC.

The rearrangement joins TRBV30 to TRBJ2-1, with 7 bases fitting TRBD2. J was trimmed by 6 bases and V by 4 bases; bases with no gene match: 9. CDR1 is GTSNPN, CDR2 SVGIG, per germline (reference sequence). There are 14 residues in the CDR3. The DNA for the CDR3 is TGTGCCTGGACGTCTAGCGGAGTTCTCAATGAGCAGTTCTTC. As protein: CAWTSSGVLNEQFF.